This T cell receptor beta chain appears in the sequencing data of a study of shared clonotypes between healthy human individuals. Profiling relied on immunoSEQ multiplex PCR, and the TCRdb table lists in-frame clones only, not all of them. The sample includes some 2.1 million clones, 90% to 95% of them seen just once. Details on this clone: Its matching antigen is unknown.

CDR3 length: 16 residues. V trimming: 3 bases; J trimming: 6 bases; junction bases outside the gene matches: 13. The germline CDR1 and CDR2 sequences are SGHRS and YFSETQ. Overall study findings and caveats: In the sorted subsets, rarefaction showed sequencing was incomplete despite large depth. Estimated richness values were generally larger in naive subsets than in memory subsets. Relative to clonotypes present in all four donors, those not shared had lower generation probabilities.

Sequencing was performed on naive CD4+ T cells sorted from blood. The subset denotes: CD45RA+ positively selected. The receptor comes from a man aged 18 to 29 in good health. The chain is built from TRBV5-1 and TRBJ2-7; 9 bases are shared with TRBD1. The CDR3 coding sequence is TGCGCCAGCAGCTCCGGCCGATCACAGGGGGCGGTCGAGCAGTACTTC. Translating gives CASSSGRSQGAVEQYF.